These T cell receptor beta chains were read from a single sample in a study of blood T cells in healthy people across ages. One entry per CDR3 protein results from TCRdb running MiXCR on the 5' RACE reads. The profile shows nearly 800,000 distinct CDR3 sequences, just over 55% of them singletons. The sequenced sample consisted of blood. These receptors were obtained from a man in his forties in good health. Each CDR3 is given with its conserved first and last residue. D genes are given only for firm matches. Clone size is given for some rows only: seen once, a few or many times, or a class if the clone is expanded.

abundance,d_gene,v_gene,j_gene,len,CDR3aa,CDR3nt
NA,NA,TRBV20-1,TRBJ2-5,12,CSARSGRETQYF,TGCAGTGCTAGATCGGGGAGAGAGACCCAGTACTTC
NA,NA,TRBV29-1,TRBJ1-2,12,CSGRENNYGYTF,TGCAGCGGCAGGGAGAATAACTATGGCTACACCTTC
NA,NA,TRBV2,TRBJ1-1,13,CASSEAWTGEAFF,TGTGCCAGCAGTGAAGCTTGGACCGGTGAAGCTTTCTTT
few,NA,TRBV6-2/TRBV6-3,TRBJ2-7,13,CASSRGALYEQYF,TGTGCCAGCAGCCGAGGAGCCCTCTACGAGCAGTACTTC
NA,TRBD1,TRBV6-2/TRBV6-3,TRBJ1-2,14,CASSYSTTGRSYTF,TGTGCCAGCAGTTACTCGACGACAGGGAGGAGCTACACCTTC
NA,TRBD2,TRBV5-1,TRBJ2-1,16,CASSYGRTSGINEQFF,TGCGCCAGCAGCTACGGACGGACTAGCGGGATCAATGAGCAGTTCTTC
NA,NA,TRBV6-2/TRBV6-3,TRBJ2-3,15,CASSYSGGVADTQYF,TGTGCCAGCAGTTACTCCGGCGGGGTTGCAGATACGCAGTATTTT
few,TRBD1,TRBV4-2,TRBJ1-1,14,CASSRETGFTEAFF,TGTGCCAGCAGCCGAGAGACAGGGTTCACTGAAGCTTTCTTT
NA,TRBD2,TRBV5-1,TRBJ2-1,16,CASSLVGLGEANEQFF,TGCGCCAGCAGCTTGGTCGGACTAGGGGAGGCCAATGAGCAGTTCTTC
NA,NA,TRBV20-1,TRBJ2-1,15,CSARGNLVNYNEQFF,TGCAGTGCTAGAGGGAACCTAGTTAACTACAATGAGCAGTTCTTC
NA,NA,TRBV10-3,TRBJ2-2,15,CAISFRDSNTGELFF,TGTGCCATCAGTTTCAGGGATTCGAACACCGGGGAGCTGTTTTTT
NA,NA,TRBV20-1,TRBJ1-1,12,CSAPDTNTEAFF,TGCAGTGCACCGGACACGAACACTGAAGCTTTCTTT
NA,NA,TRBV5-1,TRBJ2-1,12,CASSRRGDEQFF,TGCGCCAGCAGTCGCAGGGGAGATGAGCAGTTCTTC
NA,NA,TRBV4-2,TRBJ2-2,16,CASSQEFGEGTGELFF,TGTGCCAGCAGCCAAGAATTCGGGGAAGGTACCGGGGAGCTGTTTTTT
NA,NA,TRBV28,TRBJ2-1,16,CASITRGGSSYNEQFF,TGTGCCAGCATCACCCGAGGGGGAAGCTCCTACAATGAGCAGTTCTTC
NA,NA,TRBV5-1,TRBJ2-5,17,CASSLSPGNGEQETQYF,TGCGCCAGCAGCTTGTCGCCCGGGAACGGAGAGCAAGAGACCCAGTACTTC
few,TRBD2,TRBV29-1,TRBJ2-1,17,CSVAGTSGRSGYNEQFF,TGCAGCGTAGCCGGGACTAGCGGGAGATCGGGATACAATGAGCAGTTCTTC
NA,TRBD2,TRBV7-9,TRBJ2-5,16,CASSFPLAGVVETQYF,TGTGCCAGCAGCTTTCCCTTAGCGGGAGTAGTTGAGACCCAGTACTTC
few,TRBD1,TRBV5-1,TRBJ1-2,14,CASSLGQGAPGYTF,TGCGCCAGCAGCTTGGGACAGGGGGCGCCTGGCTACACCTTC
NA,TRBD2,TRBV10-3,TRBJ2-3,15,CAISESGGGEDTQYF,TGTGCCATCAGTGAGTCCGGGGGGGGCGAAGATACGCAGTATTTT
NA,NA,TRBV20-1,TRBJ2-7,15,CSAIHPDTNSYEQYF,TGCAGTGCTATACATCCGGACACCAATTCCTACGAGCAGTACTTC
few,TRBD1,TRBV20-1,TRBJ2-7,15,CSARSGTGGSYEQYF,TGCAGTGCTAGATCCGGGACAGGGGGGTCCTACGAGCAGTACTTC
few,TRBD1,TRBV6-1,TRBJ1-1,14,CASSDNRGNTEAFF,TGTGCCAGCAGTGATAACAGGGGGAACACTGAAGCTTTCTTT
NA,TRBD1,TRBV29-1,TRBJ2-5,12,CSGWDRGETQYF,TGCAGCGGCTGGGACAGGGGAGAGACCCAGTACTTC
NA,NA,TRBV7-9,TRBJ1-2,15,CASSSSVPVRGGYTF,TGTGCCAGCAGCTCCTCCGTGCCTGTCCGGGGTGGCTACACCTTC
once,TRBD1,TRBV7-3,TRBJ1-2,15,CASSLAGQGAGGYTF,TGTGCCAGCAGCTTGGCCGGACAGGGGGCGGGTGGCTACACCTTC
few,TRBD2,TRBV4-2,TRBJ2-5,15,CASSQEEVAGGTQYF,TGTGCCAGCAGCCAAGAGGAGGTGGCGGGAGGGACCCAGTACTTC
NA,TRBD2,TRBV28,TRBJ2-3,15,CASSPLAEVTDTQYF,TGTGCCAGCAGTCCACTAGCGGAGGTCACAGATACGCAGTATTTT
NA,TRBD2,TRBV9,TRBJ2-3,15,CVSSVTRGTLSTQYF,TGTGTCAGCAGCGTTACGCGGGGGACCTTGAGTACGCAGTATTTT
NA,NA,TRBV7-2,TRBJ2-1,14,CASSSLEAPNEQFF,TGTGCCAGCAGTTCCCTTGAGGCCCCCAATGAGCAGTTCTTC
NA,NA,TRBV12-3/TRBV12-4,TRBJ1-2,14,CASSVGDPNYGYTF,TGTGCCAGCAGTGTAGGGGATCCTAACTATGGCTACACCTTC
NA,TRBD2,TRBV2,TRBJ2-5,19,CASSEANGLARTSQETQYF,TGTGCCAGCAGTGAAGCTAACGGACTAGCGCGAACCTCCCAAGAGACCCAGTACTTC
few,NA,TRBV3-1,TRBJ2-1,12,CASSSQGGEQFF,TGTGCCAGCAGCTCACAGGGTGGTGAGCAGTTCTTC
NA,TRBD1,TRBV6-5,TRBJ2-7,14,CASRPTGGGYEQYF,TGTGCCAGCAGGCCGACAGGGGGAGGGTACGAGCAGTACTTC
once,TRBD1,TRBV7-6,TRBJ1-5,16,CASSPGTGFGNQPQHF,TGTGCCAGCAGCCCCGGGACAGGGTTCGGTAATCAGCCCCAGCATTTT
NA,TRBD1,TRBV28,TRBJ2-3,14,CASGQGSGTDTQYF,TGTGCCAGCGGACAGGGCTCTGGAACAGATACGCAGTATTTT
NA,NA,TRBV7-9,TRBJ2-7,12,CASSQRTYEQYF,TGTGCCAGCAGCCAAAGAACCTACGAGCAGTACTTC
NA,TRBD1,TRBV20-1,TRBJ1-2,13,CSSFTGVSYGYTF,TGCAGTTCGTTTACAGGGGTGAGCTATGGCTACACCTTC
NA,TRBD1,TRBV24-1,TRBJ2-1,15,CATSDGTVSYNEQFF,TGTGCCACCAGTGATGGGACAGTCTCCTACAATGAGCAGTTCTTC
NA,NA,TRBV27,TRBJ2-2,15,CASSLKGRNTGELFF,TGTGCCAGCAGTTTAAAGGGGAGGAACACCGGGGAGCTGTTTTTT
NA,NA,TRBV2,TRBJ1-1,12,CASSVSLVEAFF,TGTGCCAGCAGTGTAAGCCTAGTTGAAGCTTTCTTT
NA,NA,TRBV18,TRBJ2-5,14,CASSPSTIKETQYF,TGTGCCAGCTCACCATCGACAATCAAGGAGACCCAGTACTTC
NA,NA,TRBV4-1,TRBJ1-1,12,CASSQSRGEAFF,TGCGCCAGCAGCCAATCCCGCGGAGAAGCTTTCTTT
NA,NA,TRBV29-1,TRBJ2-7,13,CSVEGDNSYEQYF,TGCAGCGTTGAAGGGGACAACTCCTACGAGCAGTACTTC
NA,NA,TRBV7-3,TRBJ1-1,18,CASSLGATETQYFGLAFF,NA
NA,NA,TRBV25-1,TRBJ1-1,14,CASTSRRANTEAFF,TGTGCCAGCACCTCTAGGCGTGCGAACACTGAAGCTTTCTTT
NA,NA,TRBV29-1,TRBJ1-5,13,CSVSRGIEQPQHF,TGCAGCGTCAGCCGCGGGATCGAACAGCCCCAGCATTTT
few,NA,TRBV28,TRBJ2-5,13,CASCSPDRKTQYF,TGTGCCAGCTGCTCTCCGGACCGAAAGACCCAGTACTTC
NA,NA,TRBV20-1,TRBJ1-6,13,CSASSDPSSPLHF,TGCAGTGCTAGTTCGGACCCTTCGTCACCCCTCCACTTT
few,TRBD1,TRBV6-2/TRBV6-3,TRBJ1-5,15,CASSSGGGGNQPQHF,TGTGCCAGCAGTTCAGGGGGCGGAGGCAATCAGCCCCAGCATTTT
few,NA,TRBV12-3/TRBV12-4,TRBJ2-7,16,CASSLTPGRGVYEQYF,TGTGCCAGCAGTTTAACCCCGGGACGGGGAGTGTACGAGCAGTACTTC
NA,NA,TRBV7-2,TRBJ2-1,17,CASSLEAGGFMYNEQFF,TGTGCCAGCAGCTTAGAGGCGGGTGGGTTTATGTACAATGAGCAGTTCTTC
NA,NA,TRBV19,TRBJ2-7,15,CASSIREGSTYEQYF,TGTGCCAGTAGTATTCGTGAGGGGTCAACCTACGAGCAGTACTTC
NA,TRBD2,TRBV6-1,TRBJ2-5,15,CASRPGLAGDETQYF,TGTGCCAGCAGGCCGGGACTAGCGGGAGACGAGACCCAGTACTTC